The subject of this entry is one T cell receptor beta chain. The data belong to a study of patients and donors after allogeneic stem cell transplantation. A single record per CDR3 protein comes from TCRdb applying MiXCR to the RT-PCR reads. This table holds 390,000 or so distinct CDR3 sequences, roughly 17% found once. Per germline, CDR1 LGHDT and CDR2 YNNKEL (reference sequence). The CDR3 extends over 14 amino acids. V was pared by 4 bases and J by 0 bases, with 7 bases between. The TCR comes from a human donor who was either an allogeneic HSCT recipient or a stem cell or donor lymphocyte infusion donor (not recorded which). It is not recorded whose cells these are; they may come from a transplant donor. J is TRBJ1-3 and V is TRBV3-1; D unclear. Material: blood, either unsorted or a sorted T cell fraction (not recorded which). Here the CDR3 reads CASSREGSGNTIYF. CDR3 bases: TGTGCCAGCAGCCGGGAGGGCTCTGGAAACACCATATATTTT.